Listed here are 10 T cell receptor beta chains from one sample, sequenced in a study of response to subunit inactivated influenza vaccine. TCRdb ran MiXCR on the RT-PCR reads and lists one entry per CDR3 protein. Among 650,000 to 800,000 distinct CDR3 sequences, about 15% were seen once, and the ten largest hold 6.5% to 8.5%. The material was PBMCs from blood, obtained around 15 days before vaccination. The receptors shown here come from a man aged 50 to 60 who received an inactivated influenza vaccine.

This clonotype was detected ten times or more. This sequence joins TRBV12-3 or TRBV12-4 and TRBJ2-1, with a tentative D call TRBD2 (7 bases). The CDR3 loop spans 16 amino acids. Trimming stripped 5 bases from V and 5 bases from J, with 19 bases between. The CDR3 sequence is CASSPISGGPHNEQFF. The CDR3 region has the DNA TGTGCCAGCAGTCCCATTTCCGGGGGGCCTCACAATGAGCAGTTCTTC.

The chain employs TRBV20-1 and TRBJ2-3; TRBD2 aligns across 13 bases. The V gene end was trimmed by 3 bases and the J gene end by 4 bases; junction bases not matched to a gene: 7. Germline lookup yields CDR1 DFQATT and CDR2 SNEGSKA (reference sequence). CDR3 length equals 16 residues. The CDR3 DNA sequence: TGCAGTGCTAGTGGGACTAGCGGGATAAGTCCAGATACGCAGTATTTT. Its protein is CSASGTSGISPDTQYF.

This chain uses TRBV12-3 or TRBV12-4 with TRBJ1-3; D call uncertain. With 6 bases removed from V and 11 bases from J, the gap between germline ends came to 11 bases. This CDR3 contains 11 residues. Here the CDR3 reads CASSPDVAIYF. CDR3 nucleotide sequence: TGTGCCAGCAGCCCAGATGTCGCCATATATTTT.

For the CDR3, the DNA is TGCAGTGCTAGTAGGGGGCCGGCCCAAGAGACCCAGTACTTC. It is translated as CSASRGPAQETQYF. The J gene is TRBJ2-5, the V gene TRBV20-1; 7 nucleotides match TRBD1. Germline trimming cut 3 bases from V and 1 base from J; bases unmatched to any gene: 5. Germline loops: CDR1 DFQATT, CDR2 SNEGSKA (reference sequence). There are 14 residues in the CDR3.

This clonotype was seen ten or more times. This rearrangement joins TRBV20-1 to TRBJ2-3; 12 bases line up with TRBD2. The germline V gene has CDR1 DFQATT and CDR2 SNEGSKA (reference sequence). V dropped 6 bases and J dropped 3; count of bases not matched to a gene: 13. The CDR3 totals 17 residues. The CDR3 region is CSAQAASGRDRTDTQYF. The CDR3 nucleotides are TGCAGTGCCCAGGCGGCTAGCGGGAGGGATAGGACAGATACGCAGTATTTT.

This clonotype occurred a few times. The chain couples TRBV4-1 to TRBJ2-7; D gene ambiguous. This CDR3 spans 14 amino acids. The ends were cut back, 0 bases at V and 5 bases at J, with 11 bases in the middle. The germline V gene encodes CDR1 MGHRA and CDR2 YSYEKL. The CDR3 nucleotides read TGCGCCAGCAGCCAAGAAAGTTCGCTGGACGAGCAGTACTTC. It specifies CASSQESSLDEQYF.

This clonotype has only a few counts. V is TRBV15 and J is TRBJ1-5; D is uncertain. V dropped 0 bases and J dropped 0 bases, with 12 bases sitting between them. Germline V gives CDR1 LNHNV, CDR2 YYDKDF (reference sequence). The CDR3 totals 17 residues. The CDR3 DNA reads TGTGCCACCAGCAGAGACCGGGCAGAAGATAGCAATCAGCCCCAGCATTTT. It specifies CATSRDRAEDSNQPQHF.

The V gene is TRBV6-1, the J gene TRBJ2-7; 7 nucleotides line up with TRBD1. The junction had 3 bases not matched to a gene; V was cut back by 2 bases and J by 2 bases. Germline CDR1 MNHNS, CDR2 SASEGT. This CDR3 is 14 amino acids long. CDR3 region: CASSERDRAYEQYF. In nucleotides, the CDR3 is TGTGCCAGCAGTGAACGCGACAGGGCCTACGAGCAGTACTTC.

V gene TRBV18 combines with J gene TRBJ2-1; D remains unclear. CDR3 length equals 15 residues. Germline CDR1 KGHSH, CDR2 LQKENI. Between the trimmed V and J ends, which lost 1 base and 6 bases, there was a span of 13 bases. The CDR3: CASSPLTARSNEQFF. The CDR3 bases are TGTGCCAGCTCACCACTGACCGCTAGGTCCAATGAGCAGTTCTTC.

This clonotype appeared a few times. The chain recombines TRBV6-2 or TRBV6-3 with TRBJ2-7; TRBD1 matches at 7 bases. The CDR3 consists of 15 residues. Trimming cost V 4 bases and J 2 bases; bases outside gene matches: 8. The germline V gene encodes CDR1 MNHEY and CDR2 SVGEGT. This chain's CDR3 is CASSSLTGFTYEQYF. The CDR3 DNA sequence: TGTGCCAGCAGTTCCCTGACAGGGTTCACCTACGAGCAGTACTTC.